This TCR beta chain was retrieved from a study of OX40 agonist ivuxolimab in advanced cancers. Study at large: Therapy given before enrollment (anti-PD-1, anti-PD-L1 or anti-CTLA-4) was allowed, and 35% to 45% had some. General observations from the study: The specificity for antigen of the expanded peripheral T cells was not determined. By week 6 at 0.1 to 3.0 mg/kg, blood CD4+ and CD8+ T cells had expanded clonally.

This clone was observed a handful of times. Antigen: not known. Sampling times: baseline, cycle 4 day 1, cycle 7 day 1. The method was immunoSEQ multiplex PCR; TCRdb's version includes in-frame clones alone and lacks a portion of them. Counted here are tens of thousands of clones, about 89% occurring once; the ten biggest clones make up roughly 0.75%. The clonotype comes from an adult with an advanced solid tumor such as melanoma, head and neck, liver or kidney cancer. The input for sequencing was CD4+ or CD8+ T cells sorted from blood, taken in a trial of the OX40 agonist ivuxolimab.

The chain's CDR3 is CASSLDWINTEAFF. The CDR3 nucleotides read TGTGCCAGCAGCTTAGATTGGATTAACACTGAAGCTTTCTTT. This chain links TRBV7-9 with TRBJ1-1; D remains ambiguous. V dropped 1 base and J dropped 2 bases, with 8 bases sitting between them. The CDR3 spans 14 residues. Germline CDR1 reads SEHNR; CDR2 reads FQNEAQ (reference sequence).